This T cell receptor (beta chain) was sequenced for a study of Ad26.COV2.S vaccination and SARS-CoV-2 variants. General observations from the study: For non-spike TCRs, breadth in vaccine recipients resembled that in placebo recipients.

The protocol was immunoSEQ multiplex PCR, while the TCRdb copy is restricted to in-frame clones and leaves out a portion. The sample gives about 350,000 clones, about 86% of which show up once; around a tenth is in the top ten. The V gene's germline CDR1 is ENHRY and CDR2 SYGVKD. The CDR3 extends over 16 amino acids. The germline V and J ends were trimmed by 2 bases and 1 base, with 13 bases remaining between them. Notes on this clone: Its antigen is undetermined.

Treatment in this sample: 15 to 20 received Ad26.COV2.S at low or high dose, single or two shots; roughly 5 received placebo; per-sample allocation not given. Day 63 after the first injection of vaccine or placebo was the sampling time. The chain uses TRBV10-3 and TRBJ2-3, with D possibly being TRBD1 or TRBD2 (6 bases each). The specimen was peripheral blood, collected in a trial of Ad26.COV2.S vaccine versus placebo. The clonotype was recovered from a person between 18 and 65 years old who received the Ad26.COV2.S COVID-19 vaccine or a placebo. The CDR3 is CAISESRGVGTDTQYF. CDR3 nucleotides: TGTGCCATCAGTGAGAGTAGGGGGGTGGGCACAGATACGCAGTATTTT.